This TCR beta chain is from a study of OX40 agonist ivuxolimab in advanced cancers. The wider study: Partial responses were observed in three patients, of whom one had hepatocellular carcinoma and two had cutaneous melanoma.

This clone was picked up a small number of times. The same CDR3 is also encoded by other DNA sequences in this sample. Libraries were prepared by immunoSEQ multiplex PCR; TCRdb keeps only in-frame clonotypes and omits some of them. The table has some 67,000 clones, more than 70% seen once. The CDR3 length is 11 residues. The V and J ends lost 5 bases and 5 bases respectively, with 6 bases between them. Germline CDR1 and CDR2: KGHSH and LQKENI. V usage is TRBV18 and J usage is TRBJ2-5; D not resolved. This TCR was recovered from an adult with an advanced solid tumor such as melanoma, head and neck, liver or kidney cancer. This specimen was CD4+ or CD8+ T cells sorted from blood, taken in a trial of the OX40 agonist ivuxolimab. The CDR3 loop is CASSSGETQYF. The CDR3 nucleotides read TGTGCCAGCTCATCGGGCGAGACCCAGTACTTC.